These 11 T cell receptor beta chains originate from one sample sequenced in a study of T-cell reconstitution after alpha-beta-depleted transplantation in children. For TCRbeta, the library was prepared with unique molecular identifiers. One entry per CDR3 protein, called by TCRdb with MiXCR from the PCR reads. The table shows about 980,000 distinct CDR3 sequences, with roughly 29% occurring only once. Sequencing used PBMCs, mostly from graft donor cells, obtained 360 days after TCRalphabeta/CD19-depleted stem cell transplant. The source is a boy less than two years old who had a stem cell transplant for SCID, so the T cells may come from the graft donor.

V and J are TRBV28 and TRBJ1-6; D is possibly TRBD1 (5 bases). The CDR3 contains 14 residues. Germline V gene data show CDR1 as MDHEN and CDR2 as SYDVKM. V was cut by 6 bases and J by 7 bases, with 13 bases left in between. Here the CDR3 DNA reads TGTGCCAGCAGCGTTCCGGGGGGAAATTCACCCCTCCACTTT. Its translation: CASSVPGGNSPLHF.

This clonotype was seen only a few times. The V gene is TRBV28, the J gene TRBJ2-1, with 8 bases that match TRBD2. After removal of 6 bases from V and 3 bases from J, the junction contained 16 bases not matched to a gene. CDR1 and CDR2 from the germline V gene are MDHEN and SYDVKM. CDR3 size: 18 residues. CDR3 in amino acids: CASSPGVGGAVFYNEQFF. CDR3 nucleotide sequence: TGTGCCAGCAGCCCCGGAGTCGGGGGGGCCGTATTCTACAATGAGCAGTTCTTC.

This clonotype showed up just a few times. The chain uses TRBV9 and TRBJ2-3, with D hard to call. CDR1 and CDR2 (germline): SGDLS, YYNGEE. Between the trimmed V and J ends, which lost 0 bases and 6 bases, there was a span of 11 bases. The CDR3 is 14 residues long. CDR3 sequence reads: CASSVAGNFDTQYF. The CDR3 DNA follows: TGTGCCAGCAGCGTAGCTGGAAACTTCGATACGCAGTATTTT.

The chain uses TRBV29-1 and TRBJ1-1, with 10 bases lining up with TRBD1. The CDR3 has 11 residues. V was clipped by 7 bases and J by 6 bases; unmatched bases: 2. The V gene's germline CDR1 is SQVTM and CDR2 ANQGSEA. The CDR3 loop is CSAGQGAEAFF. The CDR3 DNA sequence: TGCAGCGCCGGACAGGGGGCTGAAGCTTTCTTT.

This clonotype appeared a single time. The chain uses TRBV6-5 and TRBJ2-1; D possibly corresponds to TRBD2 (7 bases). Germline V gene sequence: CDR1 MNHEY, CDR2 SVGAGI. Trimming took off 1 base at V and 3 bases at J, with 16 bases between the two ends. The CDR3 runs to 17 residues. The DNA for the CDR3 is TGTGCCAGCAGTTACTGGGGGCGGGGGACCCTCTACAATGAGCAGTTCTTC. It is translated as CASSYWGRGTLYNEQFF.

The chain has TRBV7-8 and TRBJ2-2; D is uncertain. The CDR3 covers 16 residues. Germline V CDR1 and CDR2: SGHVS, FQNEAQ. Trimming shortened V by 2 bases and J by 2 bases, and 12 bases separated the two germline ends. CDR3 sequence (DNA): TGTGCCAGCAGCTTATACTGGACGGGCAACACCGGGGAGCTGTTTTTT. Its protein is CASSLYWTGNTGELFF.

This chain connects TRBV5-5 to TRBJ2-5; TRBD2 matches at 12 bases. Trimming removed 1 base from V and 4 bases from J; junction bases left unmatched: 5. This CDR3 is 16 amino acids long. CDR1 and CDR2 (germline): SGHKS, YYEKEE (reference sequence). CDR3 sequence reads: CASSLPSGGVIETQYF. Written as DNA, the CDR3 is TGTGCCAGCAGCTTGCCTAGCGGGGGGGTTATAGAGACCCAGTACTTC.

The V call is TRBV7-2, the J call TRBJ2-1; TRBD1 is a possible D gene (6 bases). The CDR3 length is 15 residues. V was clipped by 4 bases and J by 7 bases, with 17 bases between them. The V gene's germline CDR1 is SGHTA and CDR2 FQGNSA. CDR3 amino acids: CASSSIYRASNEQFF. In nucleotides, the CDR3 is TGTGCCAGCAGCTCAATATACAGGGCCTCGAATGAGCAGTTCTTC.

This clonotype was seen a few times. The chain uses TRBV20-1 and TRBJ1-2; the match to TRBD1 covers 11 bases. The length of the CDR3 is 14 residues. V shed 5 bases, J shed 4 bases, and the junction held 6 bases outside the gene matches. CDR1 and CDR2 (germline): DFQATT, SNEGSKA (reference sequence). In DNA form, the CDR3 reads TGCAGTGCTGCGGGGGACAGGGGGATCTATGGCTACACCTTC. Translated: CSAAGDRGIYGYTF.

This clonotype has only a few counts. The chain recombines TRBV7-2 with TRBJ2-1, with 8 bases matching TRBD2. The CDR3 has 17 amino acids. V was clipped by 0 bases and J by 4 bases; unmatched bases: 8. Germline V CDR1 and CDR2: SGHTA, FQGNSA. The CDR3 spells CASSLARRGGGYNEQFF. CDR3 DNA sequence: TGTGCCAGCAGCTTAGCCCGACGGGGGGGCGGATACAATGAGCAGTTCTTC. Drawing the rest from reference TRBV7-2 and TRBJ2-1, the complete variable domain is GAGVSQSPSNKVTEKGKDVELRCDPISGHTALYWYRQSLGQGLEFLIYFQGNSAPDKSGLPSDRFSAERTGGSVSTLTIQRTQQEDSAVYLCASSLARRGGGYNEQFFGPGTRLTVL.

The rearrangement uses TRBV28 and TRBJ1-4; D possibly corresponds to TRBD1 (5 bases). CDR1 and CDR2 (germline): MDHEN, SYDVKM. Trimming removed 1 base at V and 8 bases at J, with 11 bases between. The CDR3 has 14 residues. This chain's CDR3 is CASSLSGRREKLFF. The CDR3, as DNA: TGTGCCAGCAGTTTATCAGGGAGGCGCGAAAAACTGTTTTTT.